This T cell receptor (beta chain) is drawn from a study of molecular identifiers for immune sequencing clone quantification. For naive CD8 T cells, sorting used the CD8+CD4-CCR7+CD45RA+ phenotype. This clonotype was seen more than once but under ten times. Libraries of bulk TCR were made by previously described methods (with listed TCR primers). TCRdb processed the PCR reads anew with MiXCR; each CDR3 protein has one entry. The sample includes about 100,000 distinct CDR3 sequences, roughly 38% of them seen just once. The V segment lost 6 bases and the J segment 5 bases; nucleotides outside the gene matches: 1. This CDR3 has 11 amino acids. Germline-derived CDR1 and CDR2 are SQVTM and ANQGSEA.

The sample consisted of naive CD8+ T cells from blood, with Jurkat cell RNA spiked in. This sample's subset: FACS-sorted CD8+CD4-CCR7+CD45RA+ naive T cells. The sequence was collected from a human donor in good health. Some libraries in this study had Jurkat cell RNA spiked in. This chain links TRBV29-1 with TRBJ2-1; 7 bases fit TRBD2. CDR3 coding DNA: TGCAGCGTGGGACTAAACAATGAGCAGTTCTTC. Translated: CSVGLNNEQFF.